Presented here are 29 T cell receptor beta chains from one specimen sequenced in a study of blood T cell repertoires in COVID-19. TCRdb's copy holds only in-frame clones and misses some; the assay was immunoSEQ multiplex PCR. The sample carries 150,000 to 200,000 clones, approximately 90% recorded once. Sequenced: peripheral blood. Receptor source: a human donor in a cohort sampled during active COVID-19.

The V call is TRBV3-1 (or the pseudogene TRBV3-2), the J call TRBJ1-6, with D maybe TRBD1 (5 bases). This CDR3 spans 18 amino acids. Germline CDR1 and CDR2: LGHDT and YNNKEL (reference sequence). V lost 1 base and J lost 0, with 13 bases in between. CDR3 residues: CASSQGTPDVSYNSPLHF. The CDR3 DNA reads as TGTGCCAGCAGCCAAGGGACACCTGACGTCTCCTATAATTCACCCCTCCACTTT.

This CDR3 is CASREDRGKQYF. The CDR3 DNA reads as TGCGCCAGCAGAGAGGACAGGGGTAAGCAGTACTTC. The chain carries TRBV5-1 and TRBJ2-7; 9 bases are shared with TRBD1. CDR3 length: 12 amino acids. The V and J ends lost 5 bases and 8 bases, in that order; junction bases with no gene match: 5. CDR1 SGHRS and CDR2 YFSETQ come from the germline V gene.

J is TRBJ1-2 and V is TRBV19; D may be TRBD1 (5 bases). Per the germline V gene, CDR1 is LNHDA and CDR2 is SQIVND (reference sequence). V was clipped by 9 bases and J by 0 bases, with 17 bases between them. This CDR3 contains 15 residues. The CDR3 here is CASRKGGTANYGYTF. DNA for the CDR3: TGTGCCAGCAGAAAGGGAGGGACCGCTAACTATGGCTACACCTTC.

The chain combines TRBV9 with TRBJ2-2, with unresolved D. V lost 0 bases and J 7 bases, leaving 10 bases between the germline ends. The germline V gene encodes CDR1 SGDLS and CDR2 YYNGEE. This CDR3 has 14 residues. CDR3 in amino acids: CASSVEASLGELFF. In DNA, the CDR3 is TGTGCCAGCAGCGTAGAGGCTAGTCTCGGGGAGCTGTTTTTT. The whole variable domain, remainder taken from reference TRBV9 and TRBJ2-2, is DSGVTQTPKHLITATGQRVTLRCSPRSGDLSVYWYQQSLDQGLQFLIQYYNGEERAKGNILERFSAQQFPDLHSELNLSSLELGDSALYFCASSVEASLGELFFGEGSRLTVL.

This clone was seen once. The J gene is TRBJ2-3, the V gene TRBV30; D perhaps matches TRBD1 (5 bases). The CDR3 runs to 15 residues. V was cut by 2 bases and J by 3 bases, with 15 bases left in between. CDR1 is GTSNPN, CDR2 SVGIG, per germline (reference sequence). CDR3 in DNA: TGTGCCTGGAGTCCGCGCCCCCGACAGACAGATACGCAGTATTTT. As protein: CAWSPRPRQTDTQYF.

This chain connects TRBV3-1 (or the pseudogene TRBV3-2) to TRBJ2-2; perhaps TRBD1 as D (5 bases). Per the germline V gene, CDR1 is LGHDT and CDR2 is YNNKEL (reference sequence). V lost 5 bases, J lost 6 bases, and 10 bases lay in between. There are 13 residues in the CDR3. The CDR3 DNA is TGTGCCAGCAGCTCAACAGGCCCCGGGGAGCTGTTTTTT. Its protein is CASSSTGPGELFF.

J is TRBJ2-7 and V is TRBV5-1; 9 bases map to TRBD2. This CDR3 is 15 amino acids long. Germline trimming cut 0 bases from V and 1 base from J; bases unmatched to any gene: 2. CDR1 SGHRS and CDR2 YFSETQ come from the germline V gene. The CDR3 here is CASSLGTSASYEQYF. Here the CDR3 DNA reads TGCGCCAGCAGCTTGGGGACTAGCGCGTCCTACGAGCAGTACTTC.

This rearrangement joins TRBV18 to TRBJ2-7, with 12 bases matching TRBD1. Germline V gives CDR1 KGHSH, CDR2 LQKENI. The CDR3 extends over 15 amino acids. V lost 3 bases and J lost 4; bases outside the gene matches: 4. The CDR3, as DNA: TGTGCCAGCTCACCGAGGGGACAGGGGGCGTACGAGCAGTACTTC. It codes for CASSPRGQGAYEQYF.

This chain links TRBV28 with TRBJ2-7; the match to TRBD2 covers 8 bases. Germline lookup yields CDR1 MDHEN and CDR2 SYDVKM. With V trimmed by 4 bases and J by 3 bases, 8 bases remained unmatched. The CDR3 sequence is 15 residues long. CDR3 nucleotides: TGTGCCAGCAGTTACCTTAGCGGGAACTTCTACGAGCAGTACTTC. Residues: CASSYLSGNFYEQYF.

The V gene is TRBV19, the J gene TRBJ2-7; 9 bases line up with TRBD1. Losses at the gene ends were 5 bases for V and 4 bases for J; bases not matched to a gene: 6. The CDR3 consists of 14 residues. The germline V gene encodes CDR1 LNHDA and CDR2 SQIVND (reference sequence). CDR3 sequence: CASSFPGQGYEQYF. Written as DNA, the CDR3 is TGTGCCAGTAGTTTTCCGGGACAGGGTTACGAGCAGTACTTC.

This clone was counted once. This rearrangement joins TRBV6-6 to TRBJ2-7; D is possibly TRBD2 (7 bases). This CDR3 comprises 15 residues. The V end lost 0 bases, the J end lost 0 bases, and 9 bases lay between the germline ends. Per germline, CDR1 MNHNY and CDR2 SVGAGI (reference sequence). CDR3 DNA: TGTGCCAGCAGTTACTCGAGGGGGGGCTCCTACGAGCAGTACTTC. This translates into CASSYSRGGSYEQYF.

This chain connects TRBV27 to TRBJ1-1; 8 nucleotides align to TRBD1. The germline gives CDR1 MNHEY, CDR2 SMNVEV (reference sequence). CDR3 length: 14 amino acids. V shed 6 bases, J shed 4 bases, and the junction held 7 bases outside the gene matches. CDR3 protein: CASRLRQGSTEAFF. The CDR3 region has the DNA TGTGCCAGCAGACTCCGACAGGGGAGCACTGAAGCTTTCTTT.

The V call is TRBV6-5, the J call TRBJ2-3, with D possibly TRBD2 on 5 matching bases. This CDR3 comprises 14 residues. The germline gives CDR1 MNHEY, CDR2 SVGAGI. V lost 3 bases and J 4 bases, leaving 11 bases between the germline ends. The CDR3, as DNA: TGTGCCAGCAGTTATGGCCTAGCTGCAGATACGCAGTATTTT. Residues: CASSYGLAADTQYF.

The chain has TRBV10-3 and TRBJ2-7; TRBD1 aligns across 7 bases. This CDR3 has 13 amino acids. Germline V lookup: CDR1 ENHRY, CDR2 SYGVKD. J lost 2 bases, V lost 11 bases, and 9 bases had no gene match. The CDR3 region has the DNA TGTGCCGTCCGGGACAGTGTGGCCTACGAGCAGTACTTC. This codes for CAVRDSVAYEQYF.

The J gene is TRBJ2-7, the V gene TRBV7-2; 16 bases align to TRBD2. The V and J ends lost 5 bases and 5 bases, in that order; junction bases with no gene match: 9. CDR3 length: 17 amino acids. CDR1 is SGHTA and CDR2 is FQGNSA in the germline V gene. In nucleotides, the CDR3 is TGTGCCAGCAGCCCCCGGGGACTAGCGGGGGGGGCACACGAGCAGTACTTC. This codes for CASSPRGLAGGAHEQYF.

The chain carries TRBV4-2 and TRBJ2-2, with 11 bases that match TRBD1. The CDR3 contains 16 residues. V shed 1 base and J 6 bases; nucleotides not matched to a gene: 4. Germline V gives CDR1 LGHNA, CDR2 YNFKEQ. The CDR3 loop is CASSQGTGGASGELFF. The CDR3 DNA is TGTGCCAGCAGCCAAGGGACAGGGGGCGCGTCCGGGGAGCTGTTTTTT.

The chain employs TRBV27 and TRBJ2-7, with D perhaps TRBD2 (6 bases). The CDR3 runs 15 residues. In germline, CDR1 is MNHEY, CDR2 SMNVEV (reference sequence). Trimming took 3 bases from V and 0 from J, leaving 12 bases between them. CDR3 in DNA: TGTGCCAGCAGTTTGGGCGGGGTGAGCTCCTACGAGCAGTACTTC. Translation gives CASSLGGVSSYEQYF.

The genes are TRBV5-1 and TRBJ1-1; 9 bases line up with TRBD1. CDR1 is SGHRS and CDR2 is YFSETQ in the germline V gene. This CDR3 is built from 16 residues. Trimming cost V 4 bases and J 0 bases; bases outside gene matches: 7. The CDR3 sequence is CASSPLGQGMNTEAFF. The CDR3 region has the DNA TGCGCCAGCAGCCCCCTGGGACAGGGTATGAACACTGAAGCTTTCTTT.

The gene calls are TRBV7-2 and TRBJ2-5, with 10 bases identical to TRBD2. There are 16 residues in the CDR3. The germline V gene encodes CDR1 SGHTA and CDR2 FQGNSA. Trimming took 2 bases from V and 1 from J; bases not matched to a gene: 4. CDR3 amino acids: CASSLRSGGGQETQYF. In DNA, the CDR3 is TGTGCCAGCAGCTTACGGAGCGGGGGGGGCCAAGAGACCCAGTACTTC.

CDR3 loop: CAWSGEETQYF. The CDR3 region has the DNA TGTGCCTGGAGTGGAGAAGAGACCCAGTACTTC. This chain connects TRBV30 to TRBJ2-5; no clear D gene. This CDR3 is 11 amino acids long. V was cut by 1 base and J by 3 bases, with 3 bases left in between. Germline CDR1 reads GTSNPN; CDR2 reads SVGIG (reference sequence).

The chain carries TRBV2 and TRBJ2-1; 10 positions agree with TRBD1. This CDR3 has 16 amino acids. Trimming removed 7 bases from V and 0 bases from J; junction bases left unmatched: 6. Germline CDR1 is SNHLY and CDR2 is FYNNEI. CDR3 nucleotides: TGTGCCAGCACCCTGACAGGGGGCGCCTCCTACAATGAGCAGTTCTTC. This sequence encodes CASTLTGGASYNEQFF.

This chain links TRBV4-1 with TRBJ2-1, with 8 bases that match TRBD2. CDR3 size: 17 residues. Germline CDR1 reads MGHRA; CDR2 reads YSYEKL. The V gene end was trimmed by 4 bases and the J gene end by 2 bases; junction bases not matched to a gene: 10. DNA for the CDR3: TGCGCCAGCAGCCCAGCGGGGCGGGGGGTCCCCTACAATGAGCAGTTCTTC. Protein product: CASSPAGRGVPYNEQFF.

The V call is TRBV30, the J call TRBJ2-3; D perhaps matches TRBD2 (5 bases). There are 15 residues in the CDR3. Trimming took 0 bases from V and 4 from J, leaving 14 bases between them. Per germline, CDR1 GTSNPN and CDR2 SVGIG (reference sequence). The CDR3 spells CAWSVRGLGADTQYF. The DNA of the CDR3 is TGTGCCTGGAGTGTACGCGGGTTAGGCGCAGATACGCAGTATTTT. The whole variable domain, remainder taken from reference TRBV30 and TRBJ2-3, is SQTIHQWPATLVQPVGSPLSLECTVEGTSNPNLYWYRQAAGRGLQLLFYSVGIGQISSEVPQNLSASRPQDRQFILSSKKLLLSDSGFYLCAWSVRGLGADTQYFGPGTRLTVL.

V usage is TRBV3-1 (or the pseudogene TRBV3-2) and J usage is TRBJ1-2; 9 nucleotides align to TRBD1. The V segment lost 0 bases and the J segment 2 bases; nucleotides outside the gene matches: 7. The CDR3 is made up of 17 amino acids. Germline CDR1 LGHDT, CDR2 YNNKEL (reference sequence). CDR3 protein: CASSQDWGTGRNYGYTF. The CDR3 nucleotides read TGTGCCAGCAGCCAAGATTGGGGGACAGGGAGGAACTATGGCTACACCTTC.

The genes are TRBV28 and TRBJ1-3; 9 bases align to TRBD1. Trimming cost V 6 bases and J 8 bases; bases outside gene matches: 5. CDR1 MDHEN and CDR2 SYDVKM come from the germline V gene. This CDR3 is 13 amino acids long. CDR3 sequence (DNA): TGTGCCAGCAGGGGACAGGGACGATACACCATATATTTT. Protein sequence: CASRGQGRYTIYF.

V and J are TRBV5-1 and TRBJ2-2; the D gene is possibly TRBD2 (6 bases). Trimming left V 1 base short and J 9 bases short, with 22 bases between. Per germline, CDR1 SGHRS and CDR2 YFSETQ. This CDR3 has 17 amino acids. In DNA, the CDR3 is TGCGCCAGCAGCTTGTACGGGGTTGGAGCGGGTCGCAGGGAGCTGTTTTTT. Amino acid sequence: CASSLYGVGAGRRELFF. The full variable domain, its missing parts supplied by reference TRBV5-1 and TRBJ2-2, is KAGVTQTPRYLIKTRGQQVTLSCSPISGHRSVSWYQQTPGQGLQFLFEYFSETQRNKGNFPGRFSGRQFSNSRSEMNVSTLELGDSALYLCASSLYGVGAGRRELFFGEGSRLTVL.

The chain recombines TRBV12-5 with TRBJ1-5, with a possible D match to TRBD1 (5 bases). V gave up 6 bases and J gave up 5 bases, with 14 bases separating them. The CDR3 extends over 14 amino acids. Per germline, CDR1 LGHNT and CDR2 FRNRAP. The CDR3 DNA sequence: TGTGCTAGTGGCTCCCAGGGAGGCGATCAGCCCCAGCATTTT. It yields the protein CASGSQGGDQPQHF.

This clone was seen only once. DNA of the CDR3: TGTGCCAGCAGTTTACAAAATCTTAGGGGCGACACAGATACGCAGTATTTT. Translation: CASSLQNLRGDTDTQYF. V usage is TRBV27 and J usage is TRBJ2-3, with D perhaps TRBD1 (5 bases). Germline assignment: CDR1 MNHEY and CDR2 SMNVEV (reference sequence). The V end was cut by 2 bases, the J end by 2 bases, with 17 bases between. CDR3 size: 17 residues.

The gene calls are TRBV19 and TRBJ2-2; no reliable D call. The germline gives CDR1 LNHDA, CDR2 SQIVND (reference sequence). V lost 7 bases and J lost 6, with 6 bases in between. The CDR3 runs to 11 residues. The CDR3 sequence: CASTRSGELFF. CDR3 nucleotides: TGTGCCAGTACGCGTTCCGGGGAGCTGTTTTTT.